What follows describes a single TCR beta chain. This CDR3 has 15 residues. The germline CDR1 and CDR2 sequences are MGHRA and YSYEKL. The ends were cut back, 2 bases at V and 6 bases at J, with 14 bases in the middle. Profiled with immunoSEQ multiplex PCR; TCRdb holds only in-frame clones, not every one. The repertoire holds some 330,000 clones, with 92% as singletons. The data were obtained in a study of blood T cell repertoires in COVID-19. Sample: PBMCs or T cells enriched from blood (not recorded which). This receptor was taken from a woman in her 30s who had recovered from COVID-19. The chain is built from TRBV4-1 and TRBJ2-4, with D possibly being TRBD2 (6 bases). The CDR3 sequence is CASSQQGGQTNIQYF. The CDR3 DNA reads TGCGCCAGCAGCCAACAAGGAGGGCAGACAAACATTCAGTACTTC.